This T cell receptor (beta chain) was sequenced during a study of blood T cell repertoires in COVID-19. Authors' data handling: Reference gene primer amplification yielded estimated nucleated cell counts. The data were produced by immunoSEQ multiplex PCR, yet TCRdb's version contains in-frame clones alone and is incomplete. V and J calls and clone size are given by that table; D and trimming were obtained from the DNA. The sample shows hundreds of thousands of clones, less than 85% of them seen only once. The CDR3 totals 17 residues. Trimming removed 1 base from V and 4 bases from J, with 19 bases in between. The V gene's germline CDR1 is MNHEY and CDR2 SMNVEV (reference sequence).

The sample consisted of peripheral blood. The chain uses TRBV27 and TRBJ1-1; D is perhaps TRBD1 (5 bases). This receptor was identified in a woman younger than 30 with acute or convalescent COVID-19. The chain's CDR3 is CASSLYMFEGRVTEAFF. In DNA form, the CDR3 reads TGTGCCAGCAGTTTATACATGTTCGAGGGGAGGGTCACTGAAGCTTTCTTT.